The present entry profiles one T cell receptor beta chain with its context. The antigen is unknown. The data originate from a study of T-cell memory formation after mild COVID-19. Study observations and caveats: The study detected some responding clones in pre-infection memory, suggesting cross-reactive memory joined.

TCRdb used MiXCR to reprocess the 5' RACE reads, holding one entry per CDR3 protein. The sample includes about 130,000 distinct CDR3 sequences, over 15% seen only once; the top ten take roughly 5.2%. The material sequenced was PBMCs or a T cell subset sorted from them (not recorded which). This receptor was obtained from a man aged 18 to 29 who had mild COVID-19 (a few samples of this study predate the infection). Cell type and time point are not known.

CDR3: CASSLDRRGNTIYF. In DNA form, the CDR3 reads TGCGCCAGCAGCTTGGATCGGAGGGGAAACACCATATATTTT. V and J are TRBV5-1 and TRBJ1-3; no clear D. Germline V gives CDR1 SGHRS, CDR2 YFSETQ. CDR3 length: 14 residues. V lost 0 bases to trimming and J lost 4 bases, with 8 bases between them.